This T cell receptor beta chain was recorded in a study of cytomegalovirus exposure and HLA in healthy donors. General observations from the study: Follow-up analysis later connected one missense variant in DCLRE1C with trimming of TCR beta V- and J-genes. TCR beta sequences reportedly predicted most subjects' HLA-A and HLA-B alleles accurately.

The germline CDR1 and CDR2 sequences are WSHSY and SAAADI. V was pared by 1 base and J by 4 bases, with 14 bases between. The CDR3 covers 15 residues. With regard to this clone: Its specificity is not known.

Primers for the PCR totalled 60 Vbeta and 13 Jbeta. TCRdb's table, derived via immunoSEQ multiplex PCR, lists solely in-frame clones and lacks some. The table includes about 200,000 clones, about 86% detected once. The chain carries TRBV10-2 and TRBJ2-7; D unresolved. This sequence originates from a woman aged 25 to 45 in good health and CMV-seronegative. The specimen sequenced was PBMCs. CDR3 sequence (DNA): TGCGCCAGCAGTGAGTTCACTTTCAGACAATACGAGCAGTACTTC. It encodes CASSEFTFRQYEQYF.